This entry concerns a single T cell receptor beta chain. Per the study methods: Amplifying reference gene primers gave estimates of nucleated cell counts. Repertoires were generated with immunoSEQ multiplex PCR, while TCRdb's copy carries only in-frame clones and drops some. The V and J calls and clone size were taken over from that table, and D and trimming were inferred from the DNA. The sample yields roughly 250,000 clones, around 88% seen once. CDR3 length equals 15 residues. The V gene lost 9 bases and the J gene lost 8 bases, with 22 bases spanning the gap. Germline V gene data show CDR1 as MNHEY and CDR2 as SVGAGI. This sample is drawn from a study of blood T cell repertoires in COVID-19. The overall study: Donors in the United States, Italy and Spain gave samples during acute or convalescent COVID-19.

The sequence came from a man aged 25-40 years with acute or convalescent COVID-19. Source material: peripheral blood. The gene calls are TRBV6-5 and TRBJ1-4; D may be TRBD1 (5 bases). The CDR3 nucleotides read TGTGCCAGTACTGGTTGGGACCGGGGGTTAGAAAAACTGTTTTTT. It translates to CASTGWDRGLEKLFF.